Ten or more counts support the clone carrying this T cell receptor beta chain. No antigen is known for it. TCRdb independently ran MiXCR on the multiplex PCR reads; one entry per CDR3 protein. The sample lists some 170,000 distinct CDR3 sequences; roughly a third were seen once. Breast cancer patients provided tissue from their axillary draining lymph nodes. This entry is derived from a study of breast tumors, draining lymph nodes, adjacent tissues. Study outcomes and limitations: Tumors had less TCR diversity than lymph nodes, more than nontumor tissue. That most tumor T cells come from lymph nodes remained unproven. Luminal-like breast cancer showed significantly greater tumor-nontumor repertoire similarity than basal-like breast cancer did.

Germline V lookup: CDR1 LNHNV, CDR2 YYDKDF (reference sequence). The CDR3 runs to 17 residues. J lost 2 bases, V lost 5 bases, and 9 bases had no gene match. This TCR was recovered from a female donor with breast cancer. Some clones in this sample may be carry-over from other donors' samples. J is TRBJ2-2 and V is TRBV15; the match to TRBD2 covers 9 bases. Sequencing used axillary lymph node tissue. CDR3 coding DNA: TGTGCCACCAGCGGCAGATGGACTAGCGCCAACACCGGGGAGCTGTTTTTT. Translating it yields CATSGRWTSANTGELFF.